The 14 T cell receptor beta chains below all came from one sample that was sequenced in a study of blood T cell repertoires in COVID-19. Clones were sequenced by immunoSEQ multiplex PCR, and TCRdb holds only the in-frame ones, with some missing. The sample has about 240,000 clones, 85% seen once. Sequenced sample: peripheral blood. These receptors were obtained from a man aged 50 to 60 with COVID-19, enrolled during active disease.

The chain couples TRBV7-9 to TRBJ1-5; D gene ambiguous. This CDR3 is built from 18 residues. Germline V lookup: CDR1 SEHNR, CDR2 FQNEAQ (reference sequence). Between the trimmed V and J ends, which lost 5 bases and 0 bases, there was a span of 20 bases. The CDR3 bases are TGTGCCAGCAGCCCCGGGGTGGGCGGACGGTATAGCAATCAGCCCCAGCATTTT. This translates into CASSPGVGGRYSNQPQHF.

The chain links TRBV27 to TRBJ2-1, with D maybe TRBD2 (6 bases). V shed 5 bases and J shed 1 base, with 9 bases lying between them. Germline CDR1 is MNHEY and CDR2 is SMNVEV (reference sequence). The CDR3 spans 14 residues. For the CDR3, the DNA is TGTGCCAGCAGTCCCGGGGGATCCTACAATGAGCAGTTCTTC. This gives the protein CASSPGGSYNEQFF.

The J gene is TRBJ2-5, the V gene TRBV2; D gene ambiguous. V lost 7 bases to trimming and J lost 3 bases, with 21 bases between them. Germline-derived CDR1 and CDR2 are SNHLY and FYNNEI. CDR3 length: 16 residues. In DNA, the CDR3 is TGTGCCAGCACTGAGACGATAGCCTTCCCGGAAGAGACCCAGTACTTC. Translated, it gives CASTETIAFPEETQYF. The full variable domain, completed using reference TRBV2 and TRBJ2-5, is EPEVTQTPSHQVTQMGQEVILRCVPISNHLYFYWYRQILGQKVEFLVSFYNNEISEKSEIFDDQFSVERPDGSNFTLKIRSTKLEDSAMYFCASTETIAFPEETQYFGPGTRLLVL.

The chain is built from TRBV19 and TRBJ1-2; D perhaps matches TRBD1 (5 bases). V was shortened by 1 base and J by 4 bases, with 13 bases between the two germline ends. CDR3 length: 15 amino acids. Germline-derived CDR1 and CDR2 are LNHDA and SQIVND (reference sequence). CDR3 protein: CASSIVRGSPYGYTF. The CDR3 region has the DNA TGTGCCAGTAGTATAGTTCGGGGGTCACCCTATGGCTACACCTTC.

V gene TRBV18 combines with J gene TRBJ2-5; 7 nucleotides match TRBD2. J gave up 1 base and V 3 bases, and 5 bases lay outside the gene matches. There are 15 residues in the CDR3. Germline V gives CDR1 KGHSH, CDR2 LQKENI. The CDR3 loop reads CASSPGAGPQETQYF. The CDR3 DNA follows: TGTGCCAGCTCACCGGGAGCGGGGCCCCAAGAGACCCAGTACTTC.

V is TRBV19 and J is TRBJ2-7; D is unclear. Germline V CDR1 and CDR2: LNHDA, SQIVND (reference sequence). The CDR3 spans 11 residues. Trimming removed 11 bases from V and 3 bases from J, with 11 bases in between. The chain's CDR3 is CACGQDYEQYF. The CDR3 DNA follows: TGTGCCTGTGGGCAAGACTACGAGCAGTACTTC.

The chain combines TRBV5-1 with TRBJ2-5; D unresolved. The CDR3 is 13 residues long. Trimming cost V 0 bases and J 3 bases, with 6 bases left between them. The germline V gene has CDR1 SGHRS and CDR2 YFSETQ. CDR3 sequence reads: CASSLAIKETQYF. Written as DNA, the CDR3 is TGCGCCAGCAGCTTGGCTATCAAAGAGACCCAGTACTTC.

The rearrangement links TRBV7-2 to TRBJ2-1; 7 bases match TRBD1. In germline, CDR1 is SGHTA, CDR2 FQGNSA. The trim removed 2 bases at V and 1 base at J, leaving 5 bases unmatched. The CDR3 totals 16 residues. CDR3 residues: CASSLNRQGSYNEQFF. DNA for the CDR3: TGTGCCAGCAGCTTAAACCGACAGGGTTCCTACAATGAGCAGTTCTTC.

J is TRBJ2-2 and V is TRBV19; the D gene is possibly TRBD1 (6 bases). V shed 7 bases and J shed 2 bases, with 14 bases lying between them. This CDR3 region has 15 residues. CDR1 is LNHDA, CDR2 SQIVND, per germline (reference sequence). The CDR3 region has the DNA TGTGCCAGTACCCCGACAGGAATCAACACCGGGGAGCTGTTTTTT. Its protein product is CASTPTGINTGELFF. Based on the CDR3 plus reference TRBV19 and TRBJ2-2, the full variable domain is DGGITQSPKYLFRKEGQNVTLSCEQNLNHDAMYWYRQDPGQGLRLIYYSQIVNDFQKGDIAEGYSVSREKKESFPLTVTSAQKNPTAFYLCASTPTGINTGELFFGEGSRLTVL.

This rearrangement joins TRBV19 to TRBJ1-6; TRBD1 is a possible D gene (6 bases). The CDR3 sequence is 14 residues long. Trimming removed 5 bases at V and 8 bases at J, with 13 bases between. The germline V gene encodes CDR1 LNHDA and CDR2 SQIVND (reference sequence). This CDR3 is CASSPGQFYSPLHF. The CDR3 DNA reads as TGTGCCAGTAGTCCAGGACAGTTTTATTCACCCCTCCACTTT.

The chain employs TRBV5-1 and TRBJ2-1; TRBD1 agrees at 9 bases. The germline gives CDR1 SGHRS, CDR2 YFSETQ. V lost 3 bases to trimming and J lost 8 bases; unmatched junction nucleotides: 6. The CDR3 consists of 14 residues. CDR3 sequence: CASSSGQGTDEQFF. DNA for the CDR3: TGCGCCAGCAGCTCCGGACAGGGGACGGATGAGCAGTTCTTC.

The genes are TRBV4-1 and TRBJ1-3; 8 bases agree with TRBD1. CDR1 is MGHRA and CDR2 is YSYEKL in the germline V gene. CDR3 length equals 16 residues. With V trimmed by 6 bases and J by 0 bases, 7 bases remained unmatched. The chain's CDR3 is CASSRDRTFSGNTIYF. DNA of the CDR3: TGCGCCAGCAGTAGGGACAGGACCTTCTCTGGAAACACCATATATTTT.

The chain joins TRBV30 to TRBJ1-1; 7 nucleotides align to TRBD1. Germline V gives CDR1 GTSNPN, CDR2 SVGIG (reference sequence). V lost 3 bases, J lost 7 bases, and 8 bases stayed unmatched. CDR3 length equals 13 residues. CDR3 protein: CAWREQGPREAFF. CDR3 nucleotides: TGTGCCTGGAGGGAACAGGGGCCCCGTGAAGCTTTCTTT.

The rearrangement joins TRBV2 to TRBJ1-5; possible D gene TRBD1, 5 bases. The CDR3 is 15 amino acids. The germline V gene encodes CDR1 SNHLY and CDR2 FYNNEI. Trimming left V 7 bases short and J 0 bases short, with 13 bases between. For the CDR3, the DNA is TGTGCCAGCATGGAGACAGTATATAGCAATCAGCCCCAGCATTTT. Its protein is CASMETVYSNQPQHF.